The TCR beta chain under discussion was sequenced for a study of blood T cell repertoires in COVID-19. Study background: The United States, Italy and Spain were the sources of the acute and convalescent COVID-19 samples. Sample material is recorded as cDNA or gDNA derived from T cells, B-cell-depleted T cells, or PBMCs.

In the authors' methods: Estimation of nucleated cell counts relied on the amplification of reference gene primers. Sequenced by immunoSEQ multiplex PCR; TCRdb stores in-frame clones only, minus some. Clone size and V and J calls were adopted from that table, with D and trimming inferred from the DNA. This sample has approximately 210,000 clones, with about four fifths found just once. V shed 5 bases and J 8 bases; nucleotides not matched to a gene: 13. CDR3 length equals 16 residues. Germline CDR1 reads MGHDK; CDR2 reads SYGVNS. The chain couples TRBV25-1 to TRBJ2-1; TRBD2 matches at 9 bases. The sequence came from a woman in her 40s with acute or convalescent COVID-19. The sequencing input was peripheral blood. The CDR3 coding sequence is TGTGCCAGCAGTAAAACCGGGACTAGCCCTATGGATGAGCAGTTCTTC. Encoded protein: CASSKTGTSPMDEQFF. Full variable domain (remainder filled in from reference TRBV25-1 and TRBJ2-1): EADIYQTPRYLVIGTGKKITLECSQTMGHDKMYWYQQDPGMELHLIHYSYGVNSTEKGDLSSESTVSRIRTEHFPLTLESARPSHTSQYLCASSKTGTSPMDEQFFGPGTRLTVL.